In its sample, the clone carrying this T cell receptor (beta chain) was seen many times. Antigen unknown. The data derive from a study of early T cells in non-severe SARS-CoV-2 infection. Study information: Unsorted whole blood bulk RNA was sequenced, with unpaired chains.

Trimming took off 6 bases at V and 3 bases at J, with 14 bases between the two ends. The CDR3 runs to 14 residues. Germline CDR1 reads LNHDA; CDR2 reads SQIVND (reference sequence). The protocol attached unique molecular identifiers to individual cDNA molecules. Each CDR3 protein is one row after TCRdb ran MiXCR on the 5' RACE reads. Found here are 35,000 to 40,000 distinct CDR3 sequences, under 6.5% of them singletons; the top ten hold approximately 24%. Overall study results and limits: Private and CD4 specificities were missed by VDJdb matching, skewed to anti-spike CD8.

The chain recombines TRBV19 with TRBJ1-2; no clear D gene. Sequenced material: whole blood. The sequence was obtained from an adult who was a healthcare worker with PCR-confirmed SARS-CoV-2 infection or an uninfected control (not recorded which). The CDR3 loop reads CASSLGWEDYGYTF. The CDR3 bases are TGTGCCAGTAGCCTTGGTTGGGAGGACTATGGCTACACCTTC.